This T cell receptor beta chain was identified during a study of OX40 agonist ivuxolimab in advanced cancers. The overall study: The dose-escalation group included hepatocellular carcinoma, melanoma, renal cell carcinoma and head and neck cancer. Study observations and caveats: Clonal expansion was among the lowest in partial responders at 0.1-3.0 mg/kg, especially CD8+. Researchers report that CD8+ T cells had, on average, more expanded clones than CD4+. At doses 0.1 to 3.0 mg/kg, CD4+ and CD8+ clones expanded.

Produced via immunoSEQ multiplex PCR; TCRdb's table is partial and in-frame only. Among tens of thousands of clones listed, around nine tenths were seen once. Comment on this clone: Its cognate antigen is unknown.

The CDR3 runs to 13 residues. Deletions cut 4 bases from V and 7 bases from J, with 13 bases between. Germline CDR1 is SGHAT and CDR2 is FQNNGV. This TCR came from an adult with an advanced solid tumor such as melanoma, head and neck, liver or kidney cancer. The gene calls are TRBV11-2 and TRBJ1-2, with D possibly matching TRBD1 (6 bases). The sequencing here drew on CD4+ or CD8+ T cells sorted from blood, taken in a trial of the OX40 agonist ivuxolimab. The CDR3 here is CASSYRTAGGYTF. Here the CDR3 DNA reads TGTGCCAGCAGCTACCGGACAGCTGGTGGCTACACCTTC.